Here is one T cell receptor beta chain with its context. This specimen belongs to a study of control samples from healthy donors and cancer patients. There are 13 residues in the CDR3. Trimming removed 1 base from V and 5 bases from J, with 10 bases in between. Germline values: CDR1 SGHRS, CDR2 YFSETQ. Assay used: immunoSEQ multiplex PCR; TCRdb lists only in-frame clones, some missing. The top ten hold more than 1.3% of the sample, which has fewer than 200,000 clones, roughly 89% seen once. The sequencing sample was made of blood. This receptor was identified in a woman aged 45-60 years in good health. The rearrangement joins TRBV5-1 to TRBJ2-7; a possible D gene is TRBD2 (6 bases). The chain's CDR3 is CASSLREWHEQYF. In DNA form, the CDR3 reads TGCGCCAGCAGCTTGCGGGAGTGGCACGAGCAGTACTTC.